The 18 T cell receptor beta chains given below trace back to one sample, sequenced in a study of blood T cell repertoires in COVID-19. The assay was immunoSEQ multiplex PCR, and TCRdb's table has in-frame clones only and misses some. The table lists approximately 290,000 clones, more than 65% of them singletons. The sample consisted of peripheral blood. The receptors originated from a person aged 65 to 85 with COVID-19, enrolled during active disease.

This sequence joins TRBV6-1 and TRBJ1-5; TRBD1 matches 7 bases. CDR3 size: 17 residues. CDR1 MNHNS and CDR2 SASEGT come from the germline V gene. The J segment lost 7 bases and the V segment lost 2 bases, leaving 14 bases of the junction unmatched. The CDR3 sequence is CASSERGGGEGGQPQHF. The CDR3 bases are TGTGCCAGCAGTGAACGCGGAGGGGGCGAAGGGGGACAGCCCCAGCATTTT.

In DNA form, the CDR3 reads TGTGCCAGCAGTCCTCGGGCCAGGGGGAGGTCCGGGGAGCTGTTTTTT. The encoded protein is CASSPRARGRSGELFF. The rearrangement uses TRBV28 and TRBJ2-2; tentatively, D is TRBD1 (7 bases). V was trimmed by 5 bases and J by 6 bases, leaving 19 bases between them. The CDR3 sequence is 16 residues long. Germline-derived CDR1 and CDR2 are MDHEN and SYDVKM.

As concerns this clone: A junction end diverges from the germline sequence, so it may reflect a read error. The rearrangement uses TRBV27 and TRBJ2-1; 7 bases line up with TRBD2. CDR3 length: 15 amino acids. Germline V gene sequence: CDR1 MNHEY, CDR2 SMNVEV (reference sequence). The CDR3 region has the DNA TGTGCCAGTAGTTTACGGGGGGAAGGGGCCAATGAGCAGTTCTTC. It translates to CASSLRGEGANEQFF.

This chain links TRBV28 with TRBJ2-1; 9 bases are shared with TRBD2. Unmatched junction bases numbered 5, after V lost 2 bases and J lost 9 bases. Per the germline V gene, CDR1 is MDHEN and CDR2 is SYDVKM. CDR3 length: 14 amino acids. CDR3 region: CASSLASGTGEQFF. In DNA, the CDR3 is TGTGCCAGCAGTTTAGCTAGCGGGACGGGTGAGCAGTTCTTC. The full variable domain, rest sourced from reference TRBV28 and TRBJ2-1, is DVKVTQSSRYLVKRTGEKVFLECVQDMDHENMFWYRQDPGLGLRLIYFSYDVKMKEKGDIPEGYSVSREKKERFSLILESASTNQTSMYLCASSLASGTGEQFFGPGTRLTVL.

The J gene is TRBJ2-2, the V gene TRBV12-3 or TRBV12-4; weak D call: TRBD2 (6 bases). The CDR3 extends over 13 amino acids. The V end was cut by 8 bases, the J end by 6 bases, with 13 bases between. The CDR3 spells CASGGSPPGELFF. The CDR3 nucleotides read TGTGCCAGCGGGGGGTCTCCACCCGGGGAGCTGTTTTTT.

The genes are TRBV5-1 and TRBJ1-2, with D uncertain. The ends were cut back, 4 bases at V and 0 bases at J, with 13 bases in the middle. CDR3 size: 15 residues. The germline V gene has CDR1 SGHRS and CDR2 YFSETQ. The CDR3 protein is CASSAAAAANYGYTF. The CDR3 DNA follows: TGCGCCAGCAGCGCGGCAGCTGCAGCTAACTATGGCTACACCTTC.

The V and J genes are TRBV9 and TRBJ1-2; TRBD1 matches 10 bases. V was clipped by 3 bases and J by 4 bases; unmatched bases: 6. The CDR3 totals 15 residues. Germline CDR1 SGDLS, CDR2 YYNGEE. CDR3 residues: CASSATGGAFYGYTF. For the CDR3, the DNA is TGTGCCAGCAGCGCGACAGGGGGCGCTTTCTATGGCTACACCTTC. Drawing the rest from reference TRBV9 and TRBJ1-2, the complete variable domain is DSGVTQTPKHLITATGQRVTLRCSPRSGDLSVYWYQQSLDQGLQFLIQYYNGEERAKGNILERFSAQQFPDLHSELNLSSLELGDSALYFCASSATGGAFYGYTFGSGTRLTVV.

There are a few counts of this clone. This chain connects TRBV6-1 to TRBJ2-7; 10 bases are a match to TRBD1. Germline V gene data show CDR1 as MNHNS and CDR2 as SASEGT. CDR3 length equals 14 residues. V lost 2 bases and J lost 6; bases outside the gene matches: 4. CDR3 coding DNA: TGTGCCAGCAGTGAACGGTGGGACAGGGGCGAGCAGTACTTC. Residues: CASSERWDRGEQYF.

CDR3 sequence: CASSYSGMQFF. CDR3 coding DNA: TGTGCCAGCAGTTATAGCGGGATGCAGTTCTTC. The J gene is TRBJ2-1, the V gene TRBV2; 8 nucleotides align to TRBD2. The germline V gene has CDR1 SNHLY and CDR2 FYNNEI. Trimming took 5 bases from V and 12 from J; bases not matched to a gene: 3. The CDR3 runs 11 residues.

This chain's CDR3 is CASRVRPGGVASTDTQYF. The CDR3 nucleotides read TGTGCCAGTAGGGTGAGGCCAGGGGGCGTTGCTAGCACAGATACGCAGTATTTT. V and J are TRBV19 and TRBJ2-3, with TRBD1 identical over 8 bases. With V trimmed by 6 bases and J by 0 bases, 14 bases remained unmatched. The CDR3 loop spans 18 amino acids. The germline gives CDR1 LNHDA, CDR2 SQIVND (reference sequence).

Written as DNA, the CDR3 is TGTGCCAGCAGCTCATGGAGCTATGGCTACACCTTC. Its translation is CASSSWSYGYTF. The chain links TRBV5-4 to TRBJ1-2; D unresolved. Trimming removed 3 bases from V and 4 bases from J, with 7 bases in between. The CDR3 totals 12 residues. Germline-derived CDR1 and CDR2 are SGHNT and YYREEE (reference sequence). Full variable domain (outside the CDR3, taken from reference TRBV5-4 and TRBJ1-2): ETGVTQSPTHLIKTRGQQVTLRCSSQSGHNTVSWYQQALGQGPQFIFQYYREEENGRGNFPPRFSGLQFPNYSSELNVNALELDDSALYLCASSSWSYGYTFGSGTRLTVV.

The chain has TRBV19 and TRBJ1-2; no definite D call. Between the trimmed V and J ends, which lost 8 bases and 4 bases, there was a span of 8 bases. The CDR3 sequence is 11 residues long. CDR1 LNHDA and CDR2 SQIVND come from the germline V gene (reference sequence). The CDR3 region has the DNA TGTGCCAGTCGGACTTCCTATGGCTACACCTTC. It specifies CASRTSYGYTF.

The CDR3 protein is CASSEVYGGSGETQYF. CDR3 coding DNA: TGTGCCAGCAGTGAAGTTTACGGCGGATCGGGGGAGACCCAGTACTTC. The rearrangement links TRBV25-1 to TRBJ2-5; maybe TRBD2 (5 bases). CDR3 length: 16 residues. CDR1 is MGHDK, CDR2 SYGVNS, per germline. V shed 2 bases and J shed 5 bases, with 18 bases lying between them.

This clone was observed a handful of times. This chain links TRBV12-5 with TRBJ2-7; D is perhaps TRBD1 (5 bases). The ends were cut back, 2 bases at V and 7 bases at J, with 12 bases in the middle. The CDR3 spans 13 residues. Germline V CDR1 and CDR2: LGHNT, FRNRAP. As DNA, the CDR3 is TGTGCTAGTGGTTTGATGGGGCTAGGGGAGCAGTACTTC. Amino acids: CASGLMGLGEQYF.

This chain connects TRBV7-9 to TRBJ1-2; 8 bases are shared with TRBD1. The CDR3 covers 14 residues. Germline V lookup: CDR1 SEHNR, CDR2 FQNEAQ (reference sequence). Trimming removed 5 bases from V and 8 bases from J; junction bases left unmatched: 10. CDR3 bases: TGTGCCAGCAGCGACAGGGGCCCGGTCGTGGGCTACACCTTC. It encodes CASSDRGPVVGYTF.

This chain links TRBV27 with TRBJ2-5, with 7 bases aligning to TRBD1. V shed 6 bases and J 2 bases; nucleotides not matched to a gene: 6. In germline, CDR1 is MNHEY, CDR2 SMNVEV (reference sequence). The CDR3 totals 14 residues. The CDR3 region is CASRRQGGQETQYF. In DNA, the CDR3 is TGTGCCAGCAGACGACAGGGTGGGCAAGAGACCCAGTACTTC.

The chain joins TRBV7-2 to TRBJ2-2; TRBD1 agrees at 9 bases. The CDR3 loop spans 17 amino acids. V shed 4 bases and J 5 bases; nucleotides not matched to a gene: 11. Germline CDR1 is SGHTA and CDR2 is FQGNSA. CDR3 coding DNA: TGTGCCAGCAGCTCAAAGGCACAGGGGGCTGGTACCGGGGAGCTGTTTTTT. Protein product: CASSSKAQGAGTGELFF.

CDR3 coding DNA: TGCGCCAGCAGTGTCCATCGGGAGTGGACAGATACGCAGTATTTT. Amino acid sequence: CASSVHREWTDTQYF. The chain is built from TRBV10-1 and TRBJ2-3, with D possibly TRBD2 on 6 matching bases. CDR1 WNHNN and CDR2 SYGVQD come from the germline V gene (reference sequence). This CDR3 is 15 amino acids long. Trimming shortened V by 4 bases and J by 3 bases, and 14 bases separated the two germline ends.